One T cell receptor (beta chain) is described in this entry. Its antigen is not yet known. No base quality information exists; no much larger clone differs at one position. As encoded in the germline V gene, CDR1 is SGHAT while CDR2 is FQNNGV. Including cysteine and phenylalanine, the CDR3 has 16 amino acids. The only DNA kept is the CDR3, 48 bases in frame from the first base. Here V drops 2 bases and J drops 0 bases, and the junction holds 5 bases not matched to any gene. High-throughput TCR beta sequencing profiled peripheral blood CD8+ and CD4+ T cells from healthy donors, Susac syndrome patients and multiple sclerosis patients. Susac syndrome patients met recently defined diagnostic criteria for definite or probable disease. CD8+ TEMRA cells were enriched by FACS, while bulk CD8+ and CD4+ T cells were purified by magnetic negative isolation. Blood was collected in EDTA tubes and processed within 24 hours, with PBMCs isolated through density gradient centrifugation. PBMCs destined for TCR sequencing were cryopreserved in liquid nitrogen and later thawed in a 37 °C water bath. Purity of sorted or isolated CD4+, CD8+ and CD8+ TEMRA cells was at least 90%.

RNA was extracted using the RNeasy kit, and about 0.45 to 1 ug of the RNA was reverse transcribed with random hexamers. The immunoSEQ multiplex PCR assay, covering 54 Vbeta and 13 Jbeta segments, was used to amplify TCR beta CDR3 regions. PCR amplification bias was corrected using a synthetic template baseline for primer optimization and computational correction. On the study's bioinformatics: Reads were annotated to V, D and J genes according to IMGT and were analyzed with immunoSEQ Analyzer, with only productive sequences retained. Clonality was computed as one minus Shannon entropy normalized by log2 of the number of productive unique sequences. Public and private clones were assessed among the 100 most prevalent clones of each patient and control. A clone was defined as Susac-specific if it was absent from the healthy and MS cohorts, from roughly 1,000 published viral clones and from other ImmuneACCESS disease sequences. TCRdb cleaned the public reads at Q25 with fastp, built clones with MiXCR and kept in-frame beta chains. Identical CDR3 protein sequences are pooled into one entry, listed with their most common genes and DNA. None of the V and J calls come from the authors' own analysis; TCRdb made them. The sample data list some 180,000 distinct CDR3 sequences, and about 93% of these were observed just once. Together, the top ten hold 0.095% to 0.1% of the sample.

This sample was included in a study of CD8 T cells in Susac syndrome (dated by TCRdb to about 2019). Regarding the complete study: Of the Susac syndrome patients who were sequenced, roughly 6 had clinically active disease and roughly 8 were in clinical remission. At blood withdrawal, Susac syndrome patients were either therapy-naive, taking corticosteroids (in some cases with IVIg as well), or taking IVIg alone. Repertoire sequencing was used to test whether CD8+ T cell activation and differentiation in Susac syndrome was antigen driven. The full study reports these points: No clonal expansion was detected in the CD4+ T cell repertoire of Susac syndrome patients. The number of individuals in the TCR sequencing and HLA analysis was recognized as being relatively small.

The chain uses TRBV11-2 and TRBJ2-3, and 7 junction bases match TRBD1. This TCR came from a human donor with Susac syndrome. The specimen was CD4+ T cells from PBMCs. The CDR3 amino acid sequence is: CASSLYRGRSTDTQYF. The DNA sequence is as follows: TGTGCCAGCAGCTTATACAGGGGCCGGAGCACAGATACGCAGTATTTT.